The T cell receptor beta chain under discussion was sequenced for a study of T cells expressing NK-cell markers. Study-wide context: It was sorted CD3+CD56-NKG2C+, CD3+CD56+NKG2C- and CD3+CD56+NKG2C+ T cells that provided the TCR beta repertoires. Sequencing covered eight donors, seven HCMV-seropositive and one seronegative. Study conclusions and caveats: These clonotypes additionally ranked first within the CD3+CD56-NKG2C+ fraction of a few donors.

TCRdb reprocessed the 5' RACE reads and keeps a single row for each CDR3 protein, giving no DNA. The listing records about 260,000 distinct CDR3 sequences. Details on this clonotype: The antigen remains unidentified.

This CDR3 is built from 15 residues. CDR1 and CDR2 from the germline V gene are MDHEN and SYDVKM. The sample consisted of blood T cells: a sorted CD56 or NKG2C T cell subset, CD4+ or CD8+ T cells, or bulk PBMC T cells (not recorded which). This chain links TRBV28 with TRBJ1-2; TCRdb returns TRBD1, unconfirmable since there is no DNA. The clonotype comes from a man aged 18 to 30 in good health. CDR3 in amino acids: CASSSTGGTSNGYTF.